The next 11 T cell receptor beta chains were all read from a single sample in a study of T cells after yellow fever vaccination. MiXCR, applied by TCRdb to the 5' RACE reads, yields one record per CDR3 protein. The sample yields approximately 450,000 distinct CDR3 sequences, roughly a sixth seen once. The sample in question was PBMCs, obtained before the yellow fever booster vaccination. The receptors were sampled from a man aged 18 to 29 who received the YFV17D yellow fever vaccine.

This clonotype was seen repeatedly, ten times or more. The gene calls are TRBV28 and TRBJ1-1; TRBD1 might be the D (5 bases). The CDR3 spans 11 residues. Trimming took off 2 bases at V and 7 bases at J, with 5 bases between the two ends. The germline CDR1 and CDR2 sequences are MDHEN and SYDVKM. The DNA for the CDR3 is TGTGCCAGCAGTTTAAGGGGTGAAGCTTTCTTT. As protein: CASSLRGEAFF.

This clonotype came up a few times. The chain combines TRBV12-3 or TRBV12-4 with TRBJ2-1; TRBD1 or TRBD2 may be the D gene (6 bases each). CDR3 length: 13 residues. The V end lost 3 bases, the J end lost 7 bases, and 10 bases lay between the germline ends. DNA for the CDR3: TGTGCCAGCAGTTTCCTAGGGGGGAATGAGCAGTTCTTC. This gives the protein CASSFLGGNEQFF.

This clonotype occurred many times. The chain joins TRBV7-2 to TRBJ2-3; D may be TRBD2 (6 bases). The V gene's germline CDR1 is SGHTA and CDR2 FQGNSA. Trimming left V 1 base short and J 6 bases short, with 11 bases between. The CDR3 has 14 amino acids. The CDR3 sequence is CASSLGLAIDTQYF. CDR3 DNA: TGTGCCAGCAGCTTAGGTCTAGCGATTGATACGCAGTATTTT.

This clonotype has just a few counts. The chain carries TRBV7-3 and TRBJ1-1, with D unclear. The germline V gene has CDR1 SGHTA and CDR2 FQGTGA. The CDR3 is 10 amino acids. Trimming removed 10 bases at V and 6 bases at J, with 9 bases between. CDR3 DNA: TGTGCCAAGGAGCGGTCTGAAGCTTTCTTT. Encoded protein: CAKERSEAFF.

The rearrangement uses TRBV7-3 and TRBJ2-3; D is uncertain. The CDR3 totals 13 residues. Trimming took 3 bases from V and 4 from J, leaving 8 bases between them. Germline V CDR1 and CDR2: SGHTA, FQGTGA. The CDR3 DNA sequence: TGTGCCAGCAGCTTGCGGCACCCAGATACGCAGTATTTT. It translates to CASSLRHPDTQYF.

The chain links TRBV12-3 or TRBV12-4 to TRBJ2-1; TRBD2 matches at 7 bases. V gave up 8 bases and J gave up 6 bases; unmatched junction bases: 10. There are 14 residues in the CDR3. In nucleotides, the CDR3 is TGTGCCAGCGCACCGACTAGCCAGCGCAATGAGCAGTTCTTC. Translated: CASAPTSQRNEQFF.

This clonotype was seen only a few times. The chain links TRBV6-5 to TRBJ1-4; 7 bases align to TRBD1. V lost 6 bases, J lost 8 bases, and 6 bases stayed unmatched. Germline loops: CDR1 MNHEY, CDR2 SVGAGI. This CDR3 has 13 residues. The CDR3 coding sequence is TGTGCCAGCAGCGTACAGGGGAAGGAAAAACTGTTTTTT. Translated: CASSVQGKEKLFF.

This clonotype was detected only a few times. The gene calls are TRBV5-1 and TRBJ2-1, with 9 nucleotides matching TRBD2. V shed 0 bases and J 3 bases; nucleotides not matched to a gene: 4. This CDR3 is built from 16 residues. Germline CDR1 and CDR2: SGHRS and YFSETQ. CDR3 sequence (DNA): TGCGCCAGCAGCTTGGACCCTAGCGGGGTCTACAATGAGCAGTTCTTC. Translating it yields CASSLDPSGVYNEQFF.

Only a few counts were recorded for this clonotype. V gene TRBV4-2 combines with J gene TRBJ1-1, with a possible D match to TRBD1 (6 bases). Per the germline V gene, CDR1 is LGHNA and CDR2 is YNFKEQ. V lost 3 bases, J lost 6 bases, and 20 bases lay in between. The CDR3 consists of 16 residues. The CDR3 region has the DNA TGTGCCAGCAGCCAGGTGACAGGAACTGGGGACCCTGAAGCTTTCTTT. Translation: CASSQVTGTGDPEAFF.

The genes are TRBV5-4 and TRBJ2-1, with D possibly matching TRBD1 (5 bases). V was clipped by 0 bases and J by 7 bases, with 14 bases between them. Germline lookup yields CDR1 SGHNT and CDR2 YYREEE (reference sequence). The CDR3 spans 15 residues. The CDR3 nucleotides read TGTGCCAGCAGCTTGGAGTCACAGGTTGGGAATGAGCAGTTCTTC. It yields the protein CASSLESQVGNEQFF.

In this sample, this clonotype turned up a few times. CDR3 region: CASSLAPADSLYGYTF. DNA for the CDR3: TGCGCCAGCAGCTTGGCCCCGGCAGATTCTCTCTATGGCTACACCTTC. V and J are TRBV5-1 and TRBJ1-2; no clear D gene. This CDR3 spans 16 amino acids. Germline V gene lookup returns CDR1 SGHRS and CDR2 YFSETQ. Trimming stripped 0 bases from V and 4 bases from J, with 16 bases between.